This TCR beta chain comes out of a study of cytomegalovirus exposure and HLA in healthy donors. Notes on this clone: Its antigen is not identified.

There are 18 residues in the CDR3. Trimming took off 3 bases at V and 0 bases at J, with 15 bases between the two ends. The V gene's germline CDR1 is MGHDK and CDR2 SYGVNS. Study observations and caveats: Diagnosis of cytomegalovirus status made by the classifier reportedly showed high specificity and sensitivity. According to an earlier analysis, most TCR beta V segments yielded productive rearrangements about 87% or about 30% of the time.

It was with 60 Vbeta and 13 Jbeta primers that the PCR ran. The table came from immunoSEQ multiplex PCR; TCRdb's copy has only in-frame clones and leaves some out. In the table there are fewer than 150,000 clones, around 75% of which are singletons. This chain uses TRBV25-1 with TRBJ2-6, with D possibly being TRBD2 (5 bases). This receptor was obtained from a man between 25 and 39 years old in good health and CMV-seronegative. The sequenced sample was PBMCs. CDR3 DNA sequence: TGTGCCAGCAGTGACCCGGGTACGGGGATCTCTGGGGCCAACGTCCTGACTTTC. Translating gives CASSDPGTGISGANVLTF.